This T cell receptor (beta chain) was retrieved from a study of blood T cell repertoires in COVID-19. Study-wide background: COVID-19 samples collected from the United States, Italy and Spain covered acute and convalescent phases.

Cohort 3 donors were reported recovered after two negative PCRs, clearance, or symptom resolution. In the original analysis: The authors estimated nucleated cell counts from reference gene primer amplification. Sequencing used immunoSEQ multiplex PCR; TCRdb keeps in-frame clones, though not all of them. The DNA was the basis for D and trimming; V, J and clone size are from that table. The table shows 190,000 or so clones, with about 85% occurring only once. The CDR3 loop spans 17 amino acids. V was pared by 6 bases and J by 0 bases, with 17 bases between. Per germline, CDR1 KGHSH and CDR2 LQKENI. The sequence was obtained from a man between 35 and 55 years old who had recovered from COVID-19. This chain connects TRBV18 to TRBJ2-2, with D perhaps matching TRBD1 (6 bases). Sequencing was done on a sample of PBMCs or T cells enriched from blood (not recorded which). The CDR3 region is CASSDNRVFTNTGELFF. In DNA form, the CDR3 reads TGTGCCAGCTCGGACAACAGGGTCTTCACGAACACCGGGGAGCTGTTTTTT. The whole variable domain, remainder taken from reference TRBV18 and TRBJ2-2, is NAGVMQNPRHLVRRRGQEARLRCSPMKGHSHVYWYRQLPEEGLKFMVYLQKENIIDESGMPKERFSAEFPKEGPSILRIQQVVRGDSAAYFCASSDNRVFTNTGELFFGEGSRLTVL.